This TCR beta chain was captured by sequencing in a study of cytomegalovirus exposure and HLA in healthy donors. Study background: In terms of ancestry, the Caucasian-associated cluster contained 81% of the approximately 380 genotyped donors. Whole-study findings and limits: Per published accounts, TCR beta sequences correctly predicted the HLA-A and HLA-B alleles of most subjects. Testing in vitro showed a few CMV-associated chains specific for CMV antigens.

The CDR3 totals 13 residues. The germline V gene has CDR1 MDHEN and CDR2 SYDVKM. The V and J ends lost 6 bases and 7 bases, in that order; junction bases with no gene match: 7. A word on this clone: Its antigen remains unidentified.

Amplification used 60 Vbeta primers and 13 Jbeta primers. Clones were read by immunoSEQ multiplex PCR, and TCRdb kept only the in-frame ones, dropping some. The sample shows tens of thousands of clones, and 4.5% to 5% sits with its ten largest clones. The chain combines TRBV28 with TRBJ1-2; 8 bases are a match to TRBD1. This receptor was identified in a woman in her forties in good health and CMV-seropositive. Sequenced: PBMCs. The CDR3 spells CASREDRASGYTF. The CDR3 DNA reads TGTGCCAGCAGGGAGGACAGGGCTTCTGGCTACACCTTC.